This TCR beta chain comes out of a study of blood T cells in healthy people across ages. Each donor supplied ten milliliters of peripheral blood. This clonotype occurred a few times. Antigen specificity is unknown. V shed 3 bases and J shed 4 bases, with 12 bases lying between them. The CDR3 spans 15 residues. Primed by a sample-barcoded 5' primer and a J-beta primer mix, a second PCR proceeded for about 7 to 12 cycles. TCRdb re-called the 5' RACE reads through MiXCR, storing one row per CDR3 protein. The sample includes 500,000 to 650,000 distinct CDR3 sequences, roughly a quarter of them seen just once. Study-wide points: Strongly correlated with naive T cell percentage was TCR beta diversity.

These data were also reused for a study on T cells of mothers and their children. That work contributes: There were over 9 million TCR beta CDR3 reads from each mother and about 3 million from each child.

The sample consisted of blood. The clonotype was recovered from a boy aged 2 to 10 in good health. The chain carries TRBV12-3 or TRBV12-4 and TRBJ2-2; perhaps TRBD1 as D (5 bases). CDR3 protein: CASSFLQASTGELFF. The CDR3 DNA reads TGTGCCAGCAGTTTCTTACAGGCGAGCACCGGGGAGCTGTTTTTT.